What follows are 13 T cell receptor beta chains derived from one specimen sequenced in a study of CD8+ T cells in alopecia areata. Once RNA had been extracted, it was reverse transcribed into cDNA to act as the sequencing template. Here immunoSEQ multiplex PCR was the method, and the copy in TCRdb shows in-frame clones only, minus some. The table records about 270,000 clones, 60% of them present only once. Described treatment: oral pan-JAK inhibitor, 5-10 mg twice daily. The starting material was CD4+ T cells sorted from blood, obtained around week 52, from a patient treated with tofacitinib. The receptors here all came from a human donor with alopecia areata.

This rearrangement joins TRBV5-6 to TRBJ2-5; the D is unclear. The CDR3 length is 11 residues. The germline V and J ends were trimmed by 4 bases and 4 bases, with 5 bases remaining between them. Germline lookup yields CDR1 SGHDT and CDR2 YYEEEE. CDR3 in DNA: TGTGCCAGCAGCGCATTAGAGACCCAGTACTTC. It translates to CASSALETQYF.

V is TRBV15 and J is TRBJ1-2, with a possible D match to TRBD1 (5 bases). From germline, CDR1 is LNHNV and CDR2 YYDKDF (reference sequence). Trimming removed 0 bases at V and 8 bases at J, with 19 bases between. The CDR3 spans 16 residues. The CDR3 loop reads CATSRDPRETGDGYTF. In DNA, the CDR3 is TGTGCCACCAGCAGAGATCCGAGGGAGACTGGGGACGGCTACACCTTC.

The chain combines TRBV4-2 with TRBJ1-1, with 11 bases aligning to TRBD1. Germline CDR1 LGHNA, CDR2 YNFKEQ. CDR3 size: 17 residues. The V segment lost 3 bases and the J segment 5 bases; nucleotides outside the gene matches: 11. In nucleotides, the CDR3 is TGTGCCAGCAGCCACCAGAGGACAGGGGGCGTAAAGACTGAAGCTTTCTTT. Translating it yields CASSHQRTGGVKTEAFF.

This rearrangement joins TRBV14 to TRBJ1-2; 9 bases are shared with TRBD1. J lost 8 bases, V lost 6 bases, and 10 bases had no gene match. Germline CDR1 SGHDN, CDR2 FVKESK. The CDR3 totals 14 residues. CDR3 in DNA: TGTGCCAGCAGTCGAAGGACAGGGGAGGAGGGCTACACCTTC. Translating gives CASSRRTGEEGYTF.

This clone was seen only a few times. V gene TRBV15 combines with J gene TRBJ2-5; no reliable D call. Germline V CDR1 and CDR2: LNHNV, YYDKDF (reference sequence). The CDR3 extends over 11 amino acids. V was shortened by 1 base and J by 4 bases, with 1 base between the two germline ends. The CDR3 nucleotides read TGTGCCACCAGCAGAGCAGAGACCCAGTACTTC. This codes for CATSRAETQYF.

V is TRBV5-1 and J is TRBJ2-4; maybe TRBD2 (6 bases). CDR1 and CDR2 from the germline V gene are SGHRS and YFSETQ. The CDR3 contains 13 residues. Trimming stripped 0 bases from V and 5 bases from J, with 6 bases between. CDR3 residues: CASSLAGENIQYF. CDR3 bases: TGCGCCAGCAGCTTGGCGGGGGAAAACATTCAGTACTTC.

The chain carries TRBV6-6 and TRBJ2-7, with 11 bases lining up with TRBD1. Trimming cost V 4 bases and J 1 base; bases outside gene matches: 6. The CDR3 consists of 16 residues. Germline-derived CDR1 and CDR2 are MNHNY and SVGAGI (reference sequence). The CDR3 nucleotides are TGTGCCAGCAGTTCCCATGGACAGGGGGCTTCCTACGAGCAGTACTTC. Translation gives CASSSHGQGASYEQYF.

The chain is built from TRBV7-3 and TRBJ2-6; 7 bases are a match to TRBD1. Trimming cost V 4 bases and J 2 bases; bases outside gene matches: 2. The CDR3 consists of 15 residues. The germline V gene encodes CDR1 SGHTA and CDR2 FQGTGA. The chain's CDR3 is CASSSDRAGANVLTF. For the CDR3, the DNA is TGTGCCAGCAGCTCCGACAGGGCTGGGGCCAACGTCCTGACTTTC.

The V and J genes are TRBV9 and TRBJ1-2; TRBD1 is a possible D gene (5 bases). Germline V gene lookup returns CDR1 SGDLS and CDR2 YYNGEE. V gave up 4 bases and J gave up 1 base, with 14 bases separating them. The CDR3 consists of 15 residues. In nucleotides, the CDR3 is TGTGCCAGCAGCCCCCCCGGGACCGTTAACTATGGCTACACCTTC. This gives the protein CASSPPGTVNYGYTF. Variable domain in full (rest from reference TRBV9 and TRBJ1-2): DSGVTQTPKHLITATGQRVTLRCSPRSGDLSVYWYQQSLDQGLQFLIQYYNGEERAKGNILERFSAQQFPDLHSELNLSSLELGDSALYFCASSPPGTVNYGYTFGSGTRLTVV.

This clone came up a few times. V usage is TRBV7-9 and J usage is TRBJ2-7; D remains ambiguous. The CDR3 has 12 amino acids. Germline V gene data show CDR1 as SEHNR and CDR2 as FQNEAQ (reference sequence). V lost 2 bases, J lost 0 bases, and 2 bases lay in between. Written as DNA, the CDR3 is TGTGCCAGCAGCTTAAACTCCTACGAGCAGTACTTC. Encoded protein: CASSLNSYEQYF. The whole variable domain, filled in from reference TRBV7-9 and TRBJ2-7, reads DTGVSQNPRHKITKRGQNVTFRCDPISEHNRLYWYRQTLGQGPEFLTYFQNEAQLEKSRLLSDRFSAERPKGSFSTLEIQRTEQGDSAMYLCASSLNSYEQYFGPGTRLTVT.

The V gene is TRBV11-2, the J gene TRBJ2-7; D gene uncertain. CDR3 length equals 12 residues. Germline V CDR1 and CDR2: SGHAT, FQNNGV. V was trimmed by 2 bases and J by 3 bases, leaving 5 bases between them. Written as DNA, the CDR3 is TGTGCCAGCAGCTTATGGAGCTACGAGCAGTACTTC. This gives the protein CASSLWSYEQYF. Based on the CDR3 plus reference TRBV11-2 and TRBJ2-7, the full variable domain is EAGVAQSPRYKIIEKRQSVAFWCNPISGHATLYWYQQILGQGPKLLIQFQNNGVVDDSQLPKDRFSAERLKGVDSTLKIQPAKLEDSAVYLCASSLWSYEQYFGPGTRLTVT.

The CDR3 here is CASSPGLAGMGEQFF. CDR3 sequence (DNA): TGTGCCAGCAGCCCCGGGCTAGCGGGGATGGGTGAGCAGTTCTTC. The chain recombines TRBV5-4 with TRBJ2-1; TRBD2 aligns across 9 bases. In germline, CDR1 is SGHNT, CDR2 YYREEE (reference sequence). CDR3 length: 15 amino acids. V dropped 4 bases and J dropped 9; count of bases not matched to a gene: 11.

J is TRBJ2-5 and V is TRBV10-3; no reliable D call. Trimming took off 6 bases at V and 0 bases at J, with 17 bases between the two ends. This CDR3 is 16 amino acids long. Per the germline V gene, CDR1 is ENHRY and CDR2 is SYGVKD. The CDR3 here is CAIRADSFGYQETQYF. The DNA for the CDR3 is TGTGCCATCAGGGCCGACTCCTTTGGGTACCAAGAGACCCAGTACTTC.